This TCR beta chain is drawn from a study of T cell responses to AZD1222 COVID-19 vaccine. TCRdb keeps only in-frame clones here, not all; method: immunoSEQ multiplex PCR. This sample has under 150,000 clones, with about nine tenths found just once. This clone is a singleton in its sample. The V end was cut by 7 bases, the J end by 4 bases, with 23 bases between. This CDR3 is built from 17 residues. Germline loops: CDR1 ENHRY, CDR2 SYGVKD. This material consisted of peripheral blood, taken 28 days after the second AZD1222 dose. The origin of this receptor is an adult who received the AZD1222 COVID-19 vaccine. The rearrangement joins TRBV10-3 to TRBJ1-5; D is undetermined. The CDR3 nucleotides are TGTGCCATCAACCCTCCTTACCGGGCCGGTCTTAATCAGCCCCAGCATTTT. Encoded protein: CAINPPYRAGLNQPQHF.